This TCR beta chain was profiled in a study of regulatory T cells in long-lasting Graves disease. This clonotype was seen a handful of times. The antigen remains unidentified. Arm-PCR with iRepertoire HTBI primers amplified the CDR3 regions for these TCR beta libraries. MiXCR, applied by TCRdb to the multiplex PCR reads, yields one record per CDR3 protein. The table includes over 300,000 distinct CDR3 sequences, around 19% detected once. Whole-study findings and limits: Samples came from peripheral blood alone, without thyroid tissue.

Time point of the sample: persistent/refractory GD, antithyroid drugs over 5 years with positive TRAb. PBMC RNA was the source of the TCR library. The input for sequencing was peripheral blood mononuclear cells (PBMCs), taken when the disease was refractory, from a patient treated with antithyroid drugs. The TCR comes from a female donor with Graves disease.

This CDR3 is CASSEWKDLSYEQYF. The DNA of the CDR3 is TGTGCCAGCAGTGAATGGAAGGACTTATCCTACGAGCAGTACTTC. This chain uses TRBV2 with TRBJ2-7, with D perhaps TRBD2 (5 bases). CDR3 length: 15 residues. Trimming stripped 2 bases from V and 1 base from J, with 12 bases between. Germline CDR1 SNHLY, CDR2 FYNNEI.